The 12 T cell receptor beta chains in this list originate from one sample, sequenced in a study of cytomegalovirus exposure and HLA in healthy donors. Primers for the PCR totalled 60 Vbeta and 13 Jbeta. The repertoire was sequenced with immunoSEQ multiplex PCR; TCRdb's copy has only in-frame clones and lacks some. Among 130,000 or so clones listed, around four fifths were seen once. The specimen was PBMCs. The receptors were sampled from a man aged 25 to 40 in good health and CMV-seronegative.

This chain links TRBV28 with TRBJ1-2, with TRBD1 identical over 8 bases. J lost 5 bases, V lost 6 bases, and 11 bases had no gene match. The CDR3 covers 15 residues. Germline CDR1 and CDR2: MDHEN and SYDVKM. In DNA, the CDR3 is TGTGCCAGCAGCCCCCCCCGGGACAGGAATTATGGCTACACCTTC. This gives the protein CASSPPRDRNYGYTF.

The gene calls are TRBV29-1 and TRBJ1-2; maybe TRBD1 (5 bases). The CDR3 contains 13 residues. Germline V gene data show CDR1 as SQVTM and CDR2 as ANQGSEA. V lost 5 bases and J lost 0, with 10 bases in between. As DNA, the CDR3 is TGCAGCGTTTCAGGGATTGCTAACTATGGCTACACCTTC. Translating gives CSVSGIANYGYTF.

This rearrangement joins TRBV7-6 to TRBJ2-2, with TRBD2 matching 7 bases. V lost 1 base, J lost 4 bases, and 3 bases stayed unmatched. Germline CDR1 and CDR2: SGHVS and FNYEAQ. CDR3 size: 15 residues. CDR3 region: CASSLVPSGTGELFF. CDR3 sequence (DNA): TGTGCCAGCAGCTTAGTTCCTAGCGGCACCGGGGAGCTGTTTTTT.

This chain connects TRBV29-1 to TRBJ2-5; TRBD1 agrees at 8 bases. CDR1 and CDR2 (germline): SQVTM, ANQGSEA. This CDR3 contains 13 residues. Germline trimming cut 6 bases from V and 5 bases from J; bases unmatched to any gene: 8. The CDR3 loop reads CSVRTGMAETQYF. The DNA of the CDR3 is TGCAGCGTCCGGACAGGGATGGCGGAGACCCAGTACTTC. Full variable domain (missing parts from reference TRBV29-1 and TRBJ2-5): SAVISQKPSRDICQRGTSLTIQCQVDSQVTMMFWYRQQPGQSLTLIATANQGSEATYESGFVIDKFPISRPNLTFSTLTVSNMSPEDSSIYLCSVRTGMAETQYFGPGTRLLVL.

The chain couples TRBV7-2 to TRBJ2-3, with a possible D match to TRBD1 (5 bases). The V end lost 2 bases, the J end lost 1 base, and 10 bases lay between the germline ends. The CDR3 length is 15 residues. Germline values: CDR1 SGHTA, CDR2 FQGNSA. The CDR3 spells CASSLSVGGTDTQYF. The CDR3 bases are TGTGCCAGCAGCTTAAGCGTAGGGGGCACAGATACGCAGTATTTT.

Only a few counts were recorded for this clone. V usage is TRBV6-1 and J usage is TRBJ1-4; maybe TRBD1 (6 bases). The CDR3 extends over 15 amino acids. The germline V and J ends were trimmed by 5 bases and 4 bases, with 14 bases remaining between them. Germline V gene data show CDR1 as MNHNS and CDR2 as SASEGT. CDR3 loop: CASSIINRDNEKLFF. CDR3 sequence (DNA): TGTGCCAGCAGTATAATCAACAGGGATAATGAAAAACTGTTTTTT.

This clone has more than one count but fewer than ten. The rearrangement links TRBV5-4 to TRBJ2-5, with a weak D call TRBD2 (5 bases). The CDR3 runs 13 residues. V lost 2 bases to trimming and J lost 5 bases, with 10 bases between them. CDR1 SGHNT and CDR2 YYREEE come from the germline V gene (reference sequence). The CDR3 nucleotides read TGTGCCAGCAGCTTAATACCGGGGGAGACCCAGTACTTC. It specifies CASSLIPGETQYF.

The V gene is TRBV6-4, the J gene TRBJ2-2, with D unclear. In germline, CDR1 is MRHNA, CDR2 SNTAGT. Trimming cost V 8 bases and J 3 bases, with 13 bases left between them. The CDR3 has 14 residues. CDR3 in amino acids: CASYYSTYTGELFF. The CDR3 nucleotides read TGTGCCAGCTACTATAGCACATACACCGGGGAGCTGTTTTTT.

The chain combines TRBV19 with TRBJ1-1; D perhaps matches TRBD1 (5 bases). Germline CDR1 is LNHDA and CDR2 is SQIVND (reference sequence). Trimming pared 5 bases from V and 3 bases from J, leaving 13 bases between. The CDR3 runs to 14 residues. The CDR3 bases are TGTGCCAGTAGTGGGGTGGACACCTACACTGAAGCTTTCTTT. Protein product: CASSGVDTYTEAFF. Based on the CDR3 plus reference TRBV19 and TRBJ1-1, the full variable domain is DGGITQSPKYLFRKEGQNVTLSCEQNLNHDAMYWYRQDPGQGLRLIYYSQIVNDFQKGDIAEGYSVSREKKESFPLTVTSAQKNPTAFYLCASSGVDTYTEAFFGQGTRLTVV.

This clone was counted only a few times. The V and J genes are TRBV19 and TRBJ1-2; no reliable D call. Trimming took 3 bases from V and 2 from J, leaving 7 bases between them. Germline CDR1 reads LNHDA; CDR2 reads SQIVND (reference sequence). CDR3 length: 13 residues. The CDR3 reads CASSIHSNYGYTF. CDR3 coding DNA: TGTGCCAGTAGTATCCATTCAAACTATGGCTACACCTTC.

J is TRBJ1-2 and V is TRBV28, with D possibly matching TRBD1 (6 bases). Germline V gives CDR1 MDHEN, CDR2 SYDVKM. Trimming shortened V by 4 bases and J by 3 bases, and 15 bases separated the two germline ends. CDR3 length equals 15 residues. CDR3 coding DNA: TGTGCCAGCAGTTCCGGGGGGGCAGTCTACTATGGCTACACCTTC. It is translated as CASSSGGAVYYGYTF.

The rearrangement uses TRBV5-1 and TRBJ2-1; 9 nucleotides line up with TRBD1. The CDR3 spans 15 residues. V was clipped by 4 bases and J by 7 bases; unmatched bases: 9. Germline-derived CDR1 and CDR2 are SGHRS and YFSETQ. The CDR3 reads CASSIGTGLVNEQFF. CDR3 nucleotides: TGCGCCAGCAGCATCGGGACAGGGTTGGTTAATGAGCAGTTCTTC. Full variable domain (outside the CDR3, taken from reference TRBV5-1 and TRBJ2-1): KAGVTQTPRYLIKTRGQQVTLSCSPISGHRSVSWYQQTPGQGLQFLFEYFSETQRNKGNFPGRFSGRQFSNSRSEMNVSTLELGDSALYLCASSIGTGLVNEQFFGPGTRLTVL.